This is a list of T cell receptor beta chains from one sample in a study of T cell responses to AZD1222 COVID-19 vaccine. The table came from immunoSEQ multiplex PCR; TCRdb's copy has only in-frame clones and leaves some out. This table has tens of thousands of clones, about nine tenths appearing once. The sample was peripheral blood, taken 28 days after the second AZD1222 dose. Source of these receptors: an adult who received the AZD1222 COVID-19 vaccine. CDR3s include the opening cysteine and the closing phenylalanine or tryptophan. The order of the fields is V gene, D gene, J gene, CDR3 protein. A D gene is named only where the DNA matches it firmly.

V gene: TRBV4-1; D gene: -; J gene: TRBJ1-5; CDR3 protein: CASSQVLAGNQPQHF
V gene: TRBV12-3/TRBV12-4; D gene: TRBD1; J gene: TRBJ1-2; CDR3 protein: CASSSQGARGYTF
V gene: TRBV28; D gene: -; J gene: TRBJ2-3; CDR3 protein: CASSLRAGEYTDTQYF
V gene: TRBV7-6; D gene: TRBD2; J gene: TRBJ2-2; CDR3 protein: CASSGLAGFGELFF
V gene: TRBV6-4; D gene: -; J gene: TRBJ2-3; CDR3 protein: CASSDSGKGTDTQYF
V gene: TRBV5-1; D gene: TRBD1; J gene: TRBJ1-1; CDR3 protein: CASSTGTGGTEAFF
V gene: TRBV4-1; D gene: -; J gene: TRBJ2-1; CDR3 protein: CASSQDYNEQFF
V gene: TRBV7-3; D gene: -; J gene: TRBJ2-2; CDR3 protein: CASSSGANTGELFF
V gene: TRBV20-1; D gene: -; J gene: TRBJ2-3; CDR3 protein: CSASTRDPKIGWDTQYF
V gene: TRBV21-1; D gene: -; J gene: TRBJ2-7; CDR3 protein: CASSKTSTTYEQYF
V gene: TRBV30; D gene: -; J gene: TRBJ1-1; CDR3 protein: CAWRWTGNTEAFF
V gene: TRBV27; D gene: -; J gene: TRBJ1-2; CDR3 protein: CASSLRPNYGYTF
V gene: TRBV24-1; D gene: -; J gene: TRBJ1-1; CDR3 protein: CATRGPNTEAFF
V gene: TRBV7-9; D gene: -; J gene: TRBJ2-5; CDR3 protein: CASSLALDFQETQYF